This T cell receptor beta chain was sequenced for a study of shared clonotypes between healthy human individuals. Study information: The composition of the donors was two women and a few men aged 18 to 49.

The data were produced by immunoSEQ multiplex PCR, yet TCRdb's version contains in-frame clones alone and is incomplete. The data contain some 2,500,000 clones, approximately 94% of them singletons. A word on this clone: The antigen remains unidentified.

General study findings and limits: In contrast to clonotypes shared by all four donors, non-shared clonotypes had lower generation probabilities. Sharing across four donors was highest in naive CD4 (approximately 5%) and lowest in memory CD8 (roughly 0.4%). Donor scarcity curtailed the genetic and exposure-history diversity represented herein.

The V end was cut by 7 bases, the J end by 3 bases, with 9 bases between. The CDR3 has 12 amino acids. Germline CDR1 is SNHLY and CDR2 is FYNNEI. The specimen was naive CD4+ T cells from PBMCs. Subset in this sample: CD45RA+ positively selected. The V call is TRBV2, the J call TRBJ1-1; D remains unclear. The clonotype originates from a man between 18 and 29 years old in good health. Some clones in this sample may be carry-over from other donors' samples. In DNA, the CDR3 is TGTGCCAGCAAGGAGGAATACACTGAAGCTTTCTTT. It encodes CASKEEYTEAFF.